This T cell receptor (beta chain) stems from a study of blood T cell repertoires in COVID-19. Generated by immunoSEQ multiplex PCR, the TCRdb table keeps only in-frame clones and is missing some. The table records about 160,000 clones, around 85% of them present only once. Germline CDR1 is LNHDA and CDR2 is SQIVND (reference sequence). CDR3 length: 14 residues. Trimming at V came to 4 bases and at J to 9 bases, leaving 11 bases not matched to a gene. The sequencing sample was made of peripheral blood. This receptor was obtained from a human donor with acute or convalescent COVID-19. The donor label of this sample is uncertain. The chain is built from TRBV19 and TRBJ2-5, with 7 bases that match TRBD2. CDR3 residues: CASSSTSVPWAQYF. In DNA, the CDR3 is TGTGCCAGTAGTAGCACTAGCGTCCCTTGGGCCCAGTACTTC.